This is a list of T cell receptor beta chains from one sample in a study of T cell changes during pregnancy in multiple sclerosis. Profiled with immunoSEQ multiplex PCR; TCRdb holds only in-frame clones, not every one. The top ten clones hold 0.49% of a sample with around 60,000 clones, roughly nine tenths of them seen once. The sequenced sample was CD4+ T cells from peripheral blood mononuclear cells, obtained after pregnancy. The source of these receptors is a female donor in good health, enrolled as a control in a pregnancy study. Each CDR3 is given without its conserved first and last residue.

J gene: TRBJ1-3
V gene: TRBV14
CDR3 protein: ASSQDLPGSGNTIY

J gene: TRBJ2-7
V gene: TRBV18
CDR3 protein: ASSPPFSPFSYEQY

J gene: TRBJ2-3
V gene: TRBV2
CDR3 protein: ASMASSTDTQY

J gene: TRBJ1-2
V gene: TRBV5-1
CDR3 protein: ASSPVGLNYGYT

J gene: TRBJ2-6
V gene: TRBV5-4
CDR3 protein: ATGTLTGGASGANVLT

J gene: TRBJ2-7
V gene: TRBV5-1
CDR3 protein: ASSSQGQSYEQY

J gene: TRBJ2-3
V gene: TRBV2
CDR3 protein: ASSRLAATDTQY

J gene: TRBJ2-3
V gene: TRBV7-2
CDR3 protein: ASSSRGDGTDTQY

J gene: TRBJ2-6
V gene: TRBV5-5
CDR3 protein: ASSPLPVSGANVLT

J gene: TRBJ1-5
V gene: TRBV6-1
CDR3 protein: ASSEVTGAAQPQH

J gene: TRBJ2-1
V gene: TRBV18
CDR3 protein: ASSPTSGAGSGQF

J gene: TRBJ1-4
V gene: TRBV27
CDR3 protein: ASSLGAGEDEKLF

J gene: TRBJ2-7
V gene: TRBV23-1
CDR3 protein: ASTQLTGRWAYEQY

J gene: TRBJ1-3
V gene: TRBV7-2
CDR3 protein: ASSPTGQGGNTIY

J gene: TRBJ1-1
V gene: TRBV19
CDR3 protein: ASTVWNTEAF